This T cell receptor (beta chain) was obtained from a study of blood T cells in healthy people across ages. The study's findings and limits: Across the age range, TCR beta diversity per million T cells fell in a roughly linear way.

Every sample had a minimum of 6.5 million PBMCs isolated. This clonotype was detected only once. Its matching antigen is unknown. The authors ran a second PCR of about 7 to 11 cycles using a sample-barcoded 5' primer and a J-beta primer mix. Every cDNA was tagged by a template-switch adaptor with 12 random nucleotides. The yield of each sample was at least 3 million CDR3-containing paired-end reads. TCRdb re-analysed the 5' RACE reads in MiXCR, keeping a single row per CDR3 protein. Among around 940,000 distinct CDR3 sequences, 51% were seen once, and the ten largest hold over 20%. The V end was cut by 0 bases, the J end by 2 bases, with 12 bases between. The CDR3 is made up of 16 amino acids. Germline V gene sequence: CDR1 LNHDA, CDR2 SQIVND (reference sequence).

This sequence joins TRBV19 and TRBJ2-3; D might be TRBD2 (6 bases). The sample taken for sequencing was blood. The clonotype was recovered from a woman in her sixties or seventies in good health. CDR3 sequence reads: CASSIDLAGFTDTQYF. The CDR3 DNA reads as TGTGCCAGTAGTATAGATCTGGCGGGATTCACAGATACGCAGTATTTT.